These T cell receptor beta chains were read from a single sample in a study of cytomegalovirus exposure and HLA in healthy donors. Sequenced by immunoSEQ multiplex PCR; TCRdb stores in-frame clones only, minus some. The data hold some 330,000 clones, with 75% to 90% observed a single time. The material sequenced was PBMCs. These TCRs come from a woman aged 18 to 35 in good health and CMV-seronegative. The CDR3 runs from the conserved cysteine through the conserved F or W. D genes are given only for firm matches. Part of the rows lack a size; the others show once, few, many or a class for expanded clones.

j_call: TRBJ1-5; d_call: TRBD1; clone_size: NA; v_call: TRBV2; cdr3_nt: TGTGCCAGCAGTGAAGGTTGGGCAGGGGGCAGGGGCAATCAGCCCCAGCATTTT; cdr3_aa: CASSEGWAGGRGNQPQHF
j_call: TRBJ2-6; d_call: TRBD1; clone_size: NA; v_call: TRBV5-1; cdr3_nt: TGCGCCAGCAGCTCCTACCTGCCGGGACAGGAGAACTCTGGGGCCAACGTCCTGACTTTC; cdr3_aa: CASSSYLPGQENSGANVLTF
j_call: TRBJ2-7; d_call: NA; clone_size: NA; v_call: TRBV5-1; cdr3_nt: TGCGCCAGCAGCACTGACTCAAGCTCCTACGAGCAGTACTTC; cdr3_aa: CASSTDSSSYEQYF
j_call: TRBJ1-4; d_call: TRBD1; clone_size: NA; v_call: TRBV4-1; cdr3_nt: TGCGCCAGCAGCCCACAGGGGATAAAACTGTTTTTT; cdr3_aa: CASSPQGIKLFF
j_call: TRBJ1-5; d_call: TRBD1; clone_size: NA; v_call: TRBV10-3; cdr3_nt: TGTGCCACCTCGGACAGGGAGGGCCCCTATAGCAATCAGCCCCAGCATTTT; cdr3_aa: CATSDREGPYSNQPQHF
j_call: TRBJ2-7; d_call: TRBD2; clone_size: NA; v_call: TRBV29-1; cdr3_nt: TGCAGCGTTCCGCGGGGGGACGATCCATCCTACGAGCAGTACTTC; cdr3_aa: CSVPRGDDPSYEQYF
j_call: TRBJ1-5; d_call: NA; clone_size: NA; v_call: TRBV19; cdr3_nt: TGTGCCAGTAGTACGCGGGTGTGGCGGCCCCAGCATTTT; cdr3_aa: CASSTRVWRPQHF
j_call: TRBJ2-1; d_call: TRBD2; clone_size: NA; v_call: TRBV9; cdr3_nt: TGTGCCAGCAGTGACATCCCCGGGAGGGCCGTAGAAAATGAGCAGTTCTTC; cdr3_aa: CASSDIPGRAVENEQFF
j_call: TRBJ2-2; d_call: NA; clone_size: NA; v_call: TRBV5-1; cdr3_nt: TGCGCCAGCAGCTTGGACAGGACGAACACCGGGGAGCTGTTTTTT; cdr3_aa: CASSLDRTNTGELFF
j_call: TRBJ2-7; d_call: NA; clone_size: NA; v_call: TRBV18; cdr3_nt: TGTGCCAGCTCACCCGACTTCTCCTACGAGCAGTACTTC; cdr3_aa: CASSPDFSYEQYF
j_call: TRBJ2-1; d_call: NA; clone_size: NA; v_call: TRBV6-5; cdr3_nt: TGTGCCAGCAGCAGACTAGAGAGCAATGAGCAGTTCTTC; cdr3_aa: CASSRLESNEQFF
j_call: TRBJ2-4; d_call: TRBD2; clone_size: NA; v_call: TRBV28; cdr3_nt: TGTGCCAGCAGTCCAAGCGGGAGGGTGGAGATTCAGTACTTC; cdr3_aa: CASSPSGRVEIQYF
j_call: TRBJ1-5; d_call: NA; clone_size: NA; v_call: TRBV7-9; cdr3_nt: TGTGCCAGCAGCTTCGGGTATAGCAATCAGCCCCAGCATTTT; cdr3_aa: CASSFGYSNQPQHF
j_call: TRBJ2-6; d_call: TRBD2; clone_size: once; v_call: TRBV18; cdr3_nt: TGTGCCAGCTCACCACGTCTAGCGGGAGACCCCGGGGCCAACGTCCTGACTTTC; cdr3_aa: CASSPRLAGDPGANVLTF
j_call: TRBJ1-1; d_call: NA; clone_size: NA; v_call: TRBV25-1; cdr3_nt: TGTGCCAGCAGTGAATCGGTGTTGTGGACTGAAGCTTTCTTT; cdr3_aa: CASSESVLWTEAFF
j_call: TRBJ2-1; d_call: NA; clone_size: NA; v_call: TRBV4-3; cdr3_nt: TGCGCCAGCGCCCGAAGTAGGGGGGAGGGCCAGGTCGATGAGCAGTTCTTC; cdr3_aa: CASARSRGEGQVDEQFF
j_call: TRBJ2-3; d_call: TRBD1; clone_size: once; v_call: TRBV9; cdr3_nt: TGTGCCAGCAGCGTAGGGACAGGGGATTCGGATACGCAGTATTTT; cdr3_aa: CASSVGTGDSDTQYF
j_call: TRBJ2-7; d_call: TRBD1; clone_size: NA; v_call: TRBV5-6; cdr3_nt: TGTGCCAGCAGCTTTGCAGGGGGCTCCTACGAGCAGTACTTC; cdr3_aa: CASSFAGGSYEQYF
j_call: TRBJ2-2; d_call: TRBD1; clone_size: NA; v_call: TRBV11-2; cdr3_nt: TGTGCCAGCAGCTTAGTTGGGACAGGCGTCAACACCGGGGAGCTGTTTTTT; cdr3_aa: CASSLVGTGVNTGELFF
j_call: TRBJ2-1; d_call: TRBD2; clone_size: NA; v_call: TRBV10-3; cdr3_nt: TGTGCCGGGGGACTAGAAGGGGATGAGCAGTTCTTC; cdr3_aa: CAGGLEGDEQFF
j_call: TRBJ2-7; d_call: TRBD1; clone_size: NA; v_call: TRBV5-3; cdr3_nt: TGTGCCAGAAGCTTGGGGCAGGGGGTAAACGAGCAGTACTTC; cdr3_aa: CARSLGQGVNEQYF
j_call: TRBJ2-1; d_call: NA; clone_size: few; v_call: TRBV19; cdr3_nt: TGTGCCAGCCTACTTAACAATGAGCAGTTCTTC; cdr3_aa: CASLLNNEQFF
j_call: TRBJ1-1; d_call: NA; clone_size: NA; v_call: TRBV28; cdr3_nt: TGTGCCAGCATCCTGAGGGCAGAGGGGAACACTGAAGCTTTCTTT; cdr3_aa: CASILRAEGNTEAFF
j_call: TRBJ2-7; d_call: NA; clone_size: NA; v_call: TRBV9; cdr3_nt: TGTGCCAGCAGCGGCACGGGATCTCCTACCTACGAGCAGTACTTC; cdr3_aa: CASSGTGSPTYEQYF
j_call: TRBJ2-5; d_call: TRBD2; clone_size: NA; v_call: TRBV15; cdr3_nt: TGTGCCACCAGCAGCCTAGGGACCCGGGGGGAAGAGACCCAGTACTTC; cdr3_aa: CATSSLGTRGEETQYF
j_call: TRBJ2-7; d_call: NA; clone_size: NA; v_call: TRBV18; cdr3_nt: TGTGCCAGCTCACCAGGGCAGGGATCCTACGAGCAGTACTTC; cdr3_aa: CASSPGQGSYEQYF
j_call: TRBJ2-3; d_call: NA; clone_size: NA; v_call: TRBV19; cdr3_nt: TGTGCCAGTAGTATTCTCACGGGGGTTAGCACAGATACGCAGTATTTT; cdr3_aa: CASSILTGVSTDTQYF
j_call: TRBJ2-2; d_call: TRBD2; clone_size: NA; v_call: TRBV11-2; cdr3_nt: TGTGCCAGCAGCCAGACTAGCTTTGCGGGCGGGGAGCTGTTTTTT; cdr3_aa: CASSQTSFAGGELFF
j_call: TRBJ1-5; d_call: TRBD1; clone_size: NA; v_call: TRBV19; cdr3_nt: TGTGCCATCGGCGGGACAGGGCAGGTCGAGAGTCAGCCCCAGCATTTT; cdr3_aa: CAIGGTGQVESQPQHF
j_call: TRBJ2-3; d_call: TRBD2; clone_size: NA; v_call: TRBV27; cdr3_nt: TGTGCCAGCAGTCTAGCGGTCGGGGCAGATACGCAGTATTTT; cdr3_aa: CASSLAVGADTQYF
j_call: TRBJ2-7; d_call: NA; clone_size: NA; v_call: TRBV6-5; cdr3_nt: TGTGCCAGCACCCCACATTCGGGGAGAGCCGAGCAGTACTTC; cdr3_aa: CASTPHSGRAEQYF
j_call: TRBJ2-3; d_call: NA; clone_size: NA; v_call: TRBV5-1; cdr3_nt: TGCGCCAGCGCCGGTTCTCTCACAGATACGCAGTATTTT; cdr3_aa: CASAGSLTDTQYF
j_call: TRBJ2-7; d_call: TRBD2; clone_size: few; v_call: TRBV25-1; cdr3_nt: TGTGCCAGCAGTGAGGCCCAGCGGGAGGGCGAGCAGTACTTC; cdr3_aa: CASSEAQREGEQYF
j_call: TRBJ1-2; d_call: NA; clone_size: few; v_call: TRBV25-1; cdr3_nt: TGTGCCAGCAGACTGACAGTAGGATATGGCTACACCTTC; cdr3_aa: CASRLTVGYGYTF
j_call: TRBJ2-7; d_call: TRBD2; clone_size: NA; v_call: TRBV28; cdr3_nt: TGTGCCAGCAGTGTCGGGACTAGCGGGTACGAGCAGTACTTC; cdr3_aa: CASSVGTSGYEQYF
j_call: TRBJ2-1; d_call: TRBD2; clone_size: NA; v_call: TRBV7-3; cdr3_nt: TGTGCCAGCAGCCCCCCTGGACTAGCGGCTTACAATGAGCAGTTCTTC; cdr3_aa: CASSPPGLAAYNEQFF
j_call: TRBJ2-5; d_call: NA; clone_size: NA; v_call: TRBV28; cdr3_nt: TGTGCCAGCAGTTTGATCACAGGGCAGGGAGAGACCCAGTACTTC; cdr3_aa: CASSLITGQGETQYF
j_call: TRBJ1-2; d_call: NA; clone_size: NA; v_call: TRBV28; cdr3_nt: TGTGCCAGCAGGACCGCGGGGGGAGGGGAGGGCTACACCTTC; cdr3_aa: CASRTAGGGEGYTF
j_call: TRBJ1-4; d_call: NA; clone_size: NA; v_call: TRBV4-1; cdr3_nt: TGCGCCAGCAGCCAACACCTTCCGACTGGGTGGGAAAAACTGTTTTTT; cdr3_aa: CASSQHLPTGWEKLFF
j_call: TRBJ1-2; d_call: NA; clone_size: NA; v_call: TRBV18; cdr3_nt: TGTGCCAGCTCACCGAGACAGGCCGAAGGCTACACCTTC; cdr3_aa: CASSPRQAEGYTF
j_call: TRBJ2-7; d_call: NA; clone_size: NA; v_call: TRBV27; cdr3_nt: TGTGCCAGCAGTACCAGCGTTGACTACGAGCAGTACTTC; cdr3_aa: CASSTSVDYEQYF
j_call: TRBJ2-3; d_call: NA; clone_size: NA; v_call: TRBV6-1; cdr3_nt: TGTGCCAGCAGCCCGCGGGGAGGGGGTAAAGATACGCAGTATTTT; cdr3_aa: CASSPRGGGKDTQYF
j_call: TRBJ2-1; d_call: NA; clone_size: NA; v_call: TRBV27; cdr3_nt: TGTGCCAGCAGTTCCCCCAGGGTCATAGGGTCCATCGATGAGCAGTTCTTC; cdr3_aa: CASSSPRVIGSIDEQFF